This TCR beta chain comes out of a study of siplizumab effects on memory and regulatory T cells. Here immunoSEQ multiplex PCR was the method, and the copy in TCRdb shows in-frame clones only, minus some. In the table there are some 100,000 clones, about 91% of which are singletons. Points on this clone: Its antigen is as yet unknown.

Broader study findings: In siplizumab conditions, mappable alloreactive CD4+ clones averaged roughly 66% Treg-derived, against 25% to 30% in controls.

What was sequenced was Tregs sorted from blood. This clonotype was obtained from a human donor in good health.

The CDR3 protein is CAISVGTSNEQFF. The CDR3 nucleotides read TGTGCCATCAGTGTCGGGACTAGCAATGAGCAGTTCTTC. The chain is built from TRBV10-3 and TRBJ2-1, with 8 bases aligning to TRBD2. CDR3 length equals 13 residues. Germline CDR1 ENHRY, CDR2 SYGVKD. With 4 bases clipped from V and 6 bases from J, the junction kept 2 bases outside the gene matches.